This T cell receptor beta chain was documented in a study of cytomegalovirus exposure and HLA in healthy donors. Findings of the study overall: Reportedly, diagnosis of cytomegalovirus status by the classifier showed high specificity and sensitivity. Immune exposure data for these donors was limited to CMV serostatus. Reports indicate that TCR beta sequences accurately predicted the HLA-A and HLA-B alleles of most subjects.

Primers for the PCR totalled 60 Vbeta and 13 Jbeta. TCRdb's copy holds only in-frame clones and misses some; the assay was immunoSEQ multiplex PCR. The profile covers about 170,000 clones, with roughly three quarters appearing a single time and around 2.3% taken by the ten largest. The CDR3 length is 17 residues. Germline CDR1 and CDR2: SEHNR and FQNEAQ (reference sequence). J was trimmed by 5 bases and V by 3 bases; bases with no gene match: 11. This clone was detected once. Its antigen remains unidentified. The sample comprised PBMCs. The chain is built from TRBV7-9 and TRBJ2-1; 9 positions agree with TRBD2. This TCR derives from a woman aged 45-65 years in good health and CMV-seronegative. The CDR3 is CASSLFDSGSVNNEQFF. The DNA for the CDR3 is TGTGCCAGCAGCTTGTTTGATAGCGGGAGTGTCAACAATGAGCAGTTCTTC.